This T cell receptor beta chain was recorded in a study of OX40 agonist ivuxolimab in advanced cancers. Study details: Enrolled patients in dose escalation had cancers that were hepatocellular carcinoma, melanoma, renal cell or head and neck cancer. Treatment received earlier with anti-PD-1, anti-PD-L1 or anti-CTLA-4 agents was allowed, and approximately 44% had some. Three dose-escalation patients had partial responses: one with hepatocellular carcinoma and two with cutaneous melanoma.

Study conclusions and caveats: The study found that CD8+ T cells averaged more expanded clones than CD4+.

This table comes from immunoSEQ multiplex PCR, and its TCRdb copy is limited to in-frame clones, with some not included. This sample has roughly 32,000 clones; 88% occur once, and the top ten carry 58%. V was trimmed by 0 bases and J by 3 bases, leaving 9 bases between them. The CDR3 runs to 14 residues. Looked up from germline, CDR1 is SGDLS and CDR2 is YYNGEE. Regarding this clone: Antigen: not known. Different DNA sequences within this sample yield the same CDR3.

V is TRBV9 and J is TRBJ1-2; D possibly corresponds to TRBD1 (5 bases). The sample was CD4+ or CD8+ T cells sorted from blood, taken in a trial of the OX40 agonist ivuxolimab. The source is an adult with an advanced solid tumor such as melanoma, head and neck, liver or kidney cancer. The CDR3 nucleotides read TGTGCCAGCAGCGTAGGGGGAGGGGACTATGGCTACACCTTC. This codes for CASSVGGGDYGYTF. Full variable domain (remainder filled in from reference TRBV9 and TRBJ1-2): DSGVTQTPKHLITATGQRVTLRCSPRSGDLSVYWYQQSLDQGLQFLIQYYNGEERAKGNILERFSAQQFPDLHSELNLSSLELGDSALYFCASSVGGGDYGYTFGSGTRLTVV.